The clone carrying this T cell receptor (beta chain) was recorded a few times. Its cognate antigen is unknown. Sample-barcoded 5' priming and a J-beta primer mix drove a second PCR of about 6 to 12 cycles. Each sample provided no less than 2.5 million CDR3-containing paired-end reads. TCRdb fed the 5' RACE reads into MiXCR, producing one record per CDR3 protein. Altogether a few hundred thousand distinct CDR3 sequences are present, about 27% being singletons, with the ten largest covering about 3.3%. These data come from a study of blood T cells in healthy people across ages. General observations from the study: Per-million-T-cell TCR beta diversity fell roughly linearly with age. Naive T cell percentage by flow cytometry tracked strongly with beta diversity.

Germline V gene sequence: CDR1 SGHTA, CDR2 FQGTGA. Trimming cost V 2 bases and J 0 bases, with 6 bases left between them. The CDR3 length is 14 residues. This sample also belongs to another study, concerning T cells of mothers and their children. As that study records: Related pairs of mothers and children showed slightly higher, non-significant overlap versus unrelated pairs.

The sequencing input was blood. The clonotype originates from a boy aged 2 to 10 in good health. The chain uses TRBV7-3 and TRBJ2-3; D is unresolved. The CDR3 sequence is CASSLWASTDTQYF. DNA of the CDR3: TGTGCCAGCAGCTTATGGGCCAGCACAGATACGCAGTATTTT.